The rows below give T cell receptor beta chains drawn from one sample of a study of T cell responses to AZD1222 COVID-19 vaccine. Data came from immunoSEQ multiplex PCR; TCRdb stores just in-frame clones and leaves some out. The repertoire holds roughly 80,000 clones, with 88% as singletons. The sequenced sample was peripheral blood, obtained on day 0 of MenACWY control vaccination. These receptor sequences come from an adult in good health. CDR3s include the opening cysteine and the closing phenylalanine or tryptophan. Fields, in order: V gene, clone size, J gene, D gene, CDR3 DNA, CDR3 protein. D genes are given only for firm matches. Clone size is not always given. Where it is, it says once, few, many or a class for expanded clones.

>TRBV10-2|-|TRBJ1-2|-
TGCGCCAGCAATTTCGACCCTCGGACGGGGGACTATGGCTACACCTTC
CASNFDPRTGDYGYTF
>TRBV19|-|TRBJ2-3|TRBD2
TGTGCCAGTAGTCCGAGCGGGAAAGGTGGCGCAGATACGCAGTATTTT
CASSPSGKGGADTQYF
>TRBV7-7|-|TRBJ2-5|TRBD2
TGTGCCAGCAGCTTATCGGGAAGCGGGAGTAGTCAAGAGACCCAGTACTTC
CASSLSGSGSSQETQYF
>TRBV28|once|TRBJ2-3|TRBD2
TGTGCCAGCAGTTTAACTAGCGGGGGGGCAGATACGCAGTATTTT
CASSLTSGGADTQYF
>TRBV5-6|-|TRBJ2-7|-
TGTGCCAGCAGCCGAAGCTACGAGCAGTACTTC
CASSRSYEQYF
>TRBV28|-|TRBJ1-3|-
TGTGCCAGCAGCTGGGGCCTAGGATCTGGAAACACCATATATTTT
CASSWGLGSGNTIYF
>TRBV5-4|once|TRBJ2-5|-
TGTGCCAGCAGCTTTGGTCACCAAGAGACCCAGTACTTC
CASSFGHQETQYF
>TRBV30|-|TRBJ1-1|-
TGTGCCTGGAAACATCCAGGGCTTGCTGAAGCTTTCTTT
CAWKHPGLAEAFF
>TRBV6-5|-|TRBJ1-3|-
TGTGCCAGCAGTTACTCCTCTGGCGGCTCTGGAAACACCATATATTTT
CASSYSSGGSGNTIYF
>TRBV9|-|TRBJ1-5|-
TGTGCCAGCAGCTCCCCTCGTCAGCCCCAGCATTTT
CASSSPRQPQHF
>TRBV30|few|TRBJ1-6|TRBD1
TGTGCCTGGGGACAGGGGAGTCCACCCCTCCACTTT
CAWGQGSPPLHF
>TRBV4-3|-|TRBJ1-5|-
TGCGCCAGCAGCCAAGTTATTGTGCCTCGACAACAGCCCCAGCATTTT
CASSQVIVPRQQPQHF
>TRBV4-1|-|TRBJ1-6|-
TGCGCCAGCAGCCAAGAAGGTCAGGGTCTCTCCTATAATTCACCCCTCCACTTT
CASSQEGQGLSYNSPLHF
>TRBV6-6|-|TRBJ2-7|-
TGTGCCAGCAGTCGGGCCATTGGGCGCGGGCGATCCTACGAGCAGTACTTC
CASSRAIGRGRSYEQYF
>TRBV7-2|-|TRBJ1-3|TRBD1
TGTGCCAGCAGCTCCGGGACAGGGGGGCTCTCTGGAAACACCATATATTTT
CASSSGTGGLSGNTIYF
>TRBV15|-|TRBJ2-1|TRBD1
TGTGCCACCAGCGAGGGACAGGCTCCCTACAATGAGCAGTTCTTC
CATSEGQAPYNEQFF
>TRBV9|once|TRBJ1-2|-
TGTGCCAGCAGCGTAGACTCAATAGGTGGCTACACCTTC
CASSVDSIGGYTF
>TRBV7-9|-|TRBJ1-1|-
TGTGCCAGCAGGGGGGATTCGAGGCCGGGGGCTTTCTTT
CASRGDSRPGAFF
>TRBV19|-|TRBJ1-1|-
TGTGCCAGTAGAGGTTGGGCTGAAGCTTTCTTT
CASRGWAEAFF
>TRBV11-2|-|TRBJ1-3|TRBD1
TGTGCCAGCAGCTTCGACAGGGGGATCGGAAACACCATATATTTT
CASSFDRGIGNTIYF
>TRBV27|-|TRBJ2-7|-
TGTGCCAGCAGTTCATCAAGGAGACGCGATTACGAGCAGTACTTC
CASSSSRRRDYEQYF
>TRBV19|-|TRBJ2-3|TRBD2
TGTGCCAGTGCTGCTAGCGGGAAGGCAGATACGCAGTATTTT
CASAASGKADTQYF
>TRBV6-1|-|TRBJ1-4|-
TGTGCCAGCAGTGGTCTATGGGAGGGGAAGGATGAAAAACTGTTTTTT
CASSGLWEGKDEKLFF
>TRBV5-5|-|TRBJ1-1|-
TGTGCCAGCAGCTGGGGGGTGAACACTGAAGCTTTCTTT
CASSWGVNTEAFF
>TRBV10-3|-|TRBJ1-2|-
TGTGCCTCCAGGTCTTCGGGGGGCGGCTATGGCTACACCTTC
CASRSSGGGYGYTF
>TRBV6-5|-|TRBJ2-5|TRBD2
TGTGCCAGCAGTTACCGGTCTAGCGGCCAAGAGACCCAGTACTTC
CASSYRSSGQETQYF
>TRBV4-2|-|TRBJ1-6|TRBD1
TGTGCCAGCAGCTCCCGACAGGGGGAAGGATCACCCCTCCACTTT
CASSSRQGEGSPLHF
>TRBV5-1|once|TRBJ1-2|TRBD1
TGCGCCAGCAGCTCCGGACAGGAGAGTGGCTACACCTTC
CASSSGQESGYTF
>TRBV10-1|-|TRBJ2-1|-
TGCGCCAGCGCGGGGACCCGCGTTTCCAATGAGCAGTTCTTC
CASAGTRVSNEQFF
>TRBV28|-|TRBJ2-7|TRBD1
TGTGCCAGCAGTGAAACCGGGACAGGGAGGAACGAGCAGTACTTC
CASSETGTGRNEQYF
>TRBV7-2|-|TRBJ2-1|-
TGTGCCAGCTTTCAGGGATCCTCCTACAATGAGCAGTTCTTC
CASFQGSSYNEQFF
>TRBV4-3|-|TRBJ2-7|-
TGCGCCAGCAGCCAAGTCTTGGGGACAAAGTCCTACGAGCAGTACTTC
CASSQVLGTKSYEQYF
>TRBV9|-|TRBJ2-3|-
TGTGCCAGCAGCGTAGGGGGTAACGCTCACACAGATACGCAGTATTTT
CASSVGGNAHTDTQYF
>TRBV28|once|TRBJ1-5|TRBD1
TGTGCCAGCAGCCCAATTGGACAGGGGAGCAATCAGCCCCAGCATTTT
CASSPIGQGSNQPQHF
>TRBV2|-|TRBJ2-5|TRBD2
TGTGCCAGCAGTGGGGTAGCGGGACAAGAGACCCAGTACTTC
CASSGVAGQETQYF
>TRBV28|-|TRBJ2-3|TRBD1
TGTGCCAGCCACCTCAAACCGGGACAGAGCACAGATACGCAGTATTTT
CASHLKPGQSTDTQYF
>TRBV7-9|-|TRBJ1-1|-
TGTGCCAGCAGCTTAGGGGAGAACACTGAAGCTTTCTTT
CASSLGENTEAFF
>TRBV5-1|once|TRBJ2-4|TRBD1
TGCGCCAGCAGCCTAGGGACAGAAAACATTCAGTACTTC
CASSLGTENIQYF
>TRBV28|-|TRBJ2-3|-
TGTGCCAGCAGGATGGAGGGGGGCACAGATACGCAGTATTTT
CASRMEGGTDTQYF
>TRBV11-2|few|TRBJ1-1|-
TGTGCCAGCAGCCCTATCAGGTCGCAGGGTATAAGTAGTACTGAAGCTTTCTTT
CASSPIRSQGISSTEAFF